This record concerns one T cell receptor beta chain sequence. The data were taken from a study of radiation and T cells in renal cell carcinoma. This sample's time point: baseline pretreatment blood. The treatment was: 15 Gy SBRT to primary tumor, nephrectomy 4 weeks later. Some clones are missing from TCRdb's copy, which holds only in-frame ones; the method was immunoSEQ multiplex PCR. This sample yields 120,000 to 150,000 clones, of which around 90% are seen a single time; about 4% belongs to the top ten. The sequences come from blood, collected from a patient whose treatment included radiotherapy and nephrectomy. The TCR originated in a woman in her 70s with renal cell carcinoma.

CDR3 coding DNA: TGTGCCAGCAGCTCCAAAGTGGGACTAAACACTGAAGCTTTCTTT. Residues: CASSSKVGLNTEAFF. The V call is TRBV7-2, the J call TRBJ1-1; possible D gene TRBD1, 5 bases. Germline values: CDR1 SGHTA, CDR2 FQGNSA. V lost 4 bases to trimming and J lost 2 bases, with 14 bases between them. The CDR3 contains 15 residues.